A single sample gave rise to the 32 T cell receptor beta chains below, sequenced in a study of blood T cell repertoires in COVID-19. TCRdb keeps only in-frame clones here, not all; method: immunoSEQ multiplex PCR. The sample lists about 92,000 clones, 90% to 95% seen once, with roughly 2% in the top ten. Sequenced: peripheral blood. The origin of the receptors is a human donor with active COVID-19. The donor label of this sample is uncertain.

This chain uses TRBV6-5 with TRBJ1-5, with 9 bases that match TRBD1. CDR3 length: 15 amino acids. Unmatched junction bases numbered 6, after V lost 7 bases and J lost 2 bases. Germline V lookup: CDR1 MNHEY, CDR2 SVGAGI. The CDR3 sequence is CASNTGGLGNQPQHF. CDR3 nucleotide sequence: TGTGCCAGCAATACAGGGGGCTTGGGCAATCAGCCCCAGCATTTT.

V is TRBV4-1 and J is TRBJ2-1, with 8 bases lining up with TRBD2. The CDR3 totals 17 residues. From germline, CDR1 is MGHRA and CDR2 YSYEKL. Trimming at V came to 0 bases and at J to 9 bases, leaving 13 bases not matched to a gene. The CDR3 region has the DNA TGCGCCAGCAGCCAAGAGATACGGGGGGGCGGGAAAGTTGAGCAGTTCTTC. This translates into CASSQEIRGGGKVEQFF.

The gene calls are TRBV5-5 and TRBJ1-6; tentatively, D is TRBD1 (6 bases). Germline values: CDR1 SGHKS, CDR2 YYEKEE (reference sequence). CDR3 length: 16 residues. With 5 bases removed from V and 3 bases from J, the gap between germline ends came to 15 bases. The CDR3 reads CASRGNRGGYNSPLHF. CDR3 in DNA: TGTGCCAGCAGGGGAAATAGGGGGGGCTATAATTCACCCCTCCACTTT.

The chain uses TRBV2 and TRBJ1-3; tentative D call: TRBD1 (6 bases). Germline V CDR1 and CDR2: SNHLY, FYNNEI. The V end lost 2 bases, the J end lost 0 bases, and 23 bases lay between the germline ends. The CDR3 totals 20 residues. In nucleotides, the CDR3 is TGTGCCAGCAGTGAAAACTTTCTAGGGGGAAGAATTAGCTCTGGAAACACCATATATTTT. Its protein product is CASSENFLGGRISSGNTIYF.

The chain has TRBV24-1 and TRBJ2-7; D is possibly TRBD2 (7 bases). The CDR3 covers 14 residues. Germline loops: CDR1 KGHDR, CDR2 SFDVKD. V was shortened by 8 bases and J by 1 base, with 14 bases between the two germline ends. The CDR3 nucleotides read TGTGCCACCATTACCGGGGGGCGTTCCTACGAGCAGTACTTC. It specifies CATITGGRSYEQYF.

This clone came up a few times. The chain is built from TRBV25-1 and TRBJ1-5, with 7 bases fitting TRBD1. CDR3 length: 13 amino acids. The V and J ends lost 8 bases and 3 bases, in that order; junction bases with no gene match: 4. Germline V gene data show CDR1 as MGHDK and CDR2 as SYGVNS. CDR3 sequence (DNA): TGTGCCAGCGGGGGACAGTTCAATCAGCCCCAGCATTTT. Amino acid sequence: CASGGQFNQPQHF.

The chain couples TRBV3-1 (or the pseudogene TRBV3-2) to TRBJ2-3; D perhaps matches TRBD2 (7 bases). The V end was cut by 5 bases, the J end by 3 bases, with 18 bases between. Germline CDR1 and CDR2: LGHDT and YNNKEL (reference sequence). This CDR3 is 16 amino acids long. The CDR3 coding sequence is TGTGCCAGCAGCGGGCTAGGGCGGGGGCAGACAGATACGCAGTATTTT. Translating it yields CASSGLGRGQTDTQYF.

J is TRBJ1-5 and V is TRBV28; D is undetermined. Looked up from germline, CDR1 is MDHEN and CDR2 is SYDVKM. The CDR3 loop spans 14 amino acids. V was pared by 2 bases and J by 1 base, with 6 bases between. The CDR3 loop is CASSLQQSNQPQHF. As DNA, the CDR3 is TGTGCCAGCAGTTTACAACAAAGCAATCAGCCCCAGCATTTT.

CDR3 protein: CASSTSGQWYQETQYF. Here the CDR3 DNA reads TGTGCCAGTAGTACCTCGGGACAATGGTACCAAGAGACCCAGTACTTC. The chain employs TRBV19 and TRBJ2-5; D is perhaps TRBD1 (6 bases). This CDR3 region has 16 residues. The V gene lost 4 bases and the J gene lost 0 bases, with 15 bases spanning the gap. Germline V gene lookup returns CDR1 LNHDA and CDR2 SQIVND (reference sequence).

The chain recombines TRBV4-1 with TRBJ2-7; possible D gene TRBD1, 6 bases. Deletions cut 1 base from V and 2 bases from J, with 12 bases between. This CDR3 has 15 amino acids. Germline CDR1 is MGHRA and CDR2 is YSYEKL. The CDR3: CASSQVGQPTYEQYF. CDR3 DNA sequence: TGCGCCAGCAGCCAAGTCGGACAGCCAACCTACGAGCAGTACTTC.

V is TRBV5-1 and J is TRBJ1-1; no clear D gene. Trimming removed 0 bases from V and 7 bases from J, with 10 bases in between. The CDR3 spans 13 residues. Germline V gene data show CDR1 as SGHRS and CDR2 as YFSETQ. CDR3 nucleotide sequence: TGCGCCAGCAGCTTGGAGGTTTCGGGTGAAGCTTTCTTT. This translates into CASSLEVSGEAFF.

This chain links TRBV5-1 with TRBJ2-5; TRBD1 aligns across 11 bases. This CDR3 is 14 amino acids long. V dropped 4 bases and J dropped 4; count of bases not matched to a gene: 3. The germline CDR1 and CDR2 sequences are SGHRS and YFSETQ. The CDR3 coding sequence is TGCGCCAGCAGCCCGGGACAGGGGGGAGAGACCCAGTACTTC. Translated: CASSPGQGGETQYF.

In DNA, the CDR3 is TGTGCCATCGGGGGGGGCCACGGGGAGCTGTTTTTT. It codes for CAIGGGHGELFF. The gene calls are TRBV10-3 and TRBJ2-2; D is perhaps TRBD2 (7 bases). Germline lookup yields CDR1 ENHRY and CDR2 SYGVKD. The CDR3 is 12 amino acids. Trimming cost V 8 bases and J 7 bases, with 11 bases left between them.

The chain carries TRBV5-1 and TRBJ2-7, with 8 bases matching TRBD2. This CDR3 is built from 15 residues. Germline loops: CDR1 SGHRS, CDR2 YFSETQ. V lost 0 bases, J lost 4 bases, and 6 bases stayed unmatched. CDR3 coding DNA: TGCGCCAGCAGCTTGGGCCTAGCGGGTGAATACGAGCAGTACTTC. Amino acid sequence: CASSLGLAGEYEQYF.

The V call is TRBV18, the J call TRBJ1-2, with TRBD1 matching over 10 bases. The CDR3 loop spans 16 amino acids. The germline CDR1 and CDR2 sequences are KGHSH and LQKENI. V was pared by 0 bases and J by 0 bases, with 1 base of the junction left unmatched. The CDR3 nucleotides read TGTGCCAGCTCACCACCCGGGACAGGGGCTAACTATGGCTACACCTTC. It is translated as CASSPPGTGANYGYTF.

In this sample, this clone turned up a few times. This rearrangement joins TRBV24-1 to TRBJ2-1; TRBD1 matches at 9 bases. Germline V gene lookup returns CDR1 KGHDR and CDR2 SFDVKD. This CDR3 has 15 amino acids. With V trimmed by 5 bases and J by 7 bases, 8 bases remained unmatched. Here the CDR3 DNA reads TGTGCCACCAGTGCCCGGGACAGGGATGGGAATGAGCAGTTCTTC. It translates to CATSARDRDGNEQFF.

A single count supports this clone. The CDR3 loop is CASSTKGGGLGTEAFF. CDR3 in DNA: TGTGCCAGTAGTACCAAAGGGGGGGGCTTGGGCACTGAAGCTTTCTTT. The chain combines TRBV19 with TRBJ1-1, with a weak D call TRBD1 (6 bases). Germline loops: CDR1 LNHDA, CDR2 SQIVND (reference sequence). The CDR3 totals 16 residues. V was clipped by 4 bases and J by 4 bases, with 19 bases between them.

The genes are TRBV29-1 and TRBJ2-7; D possibly corresponds to TRBD2 (7 bases). V lost 1 base to trimming and J lost 6 bases, with 16 bases between them. The CDR3 spans 14 residues. Germline CDR1 and CDR2: SQVTM and ANQGSEA. The CDR3 reads CSVEVGRRGGEQYF. DNA for the CDR3: TGCAGCGTTGAAGTTGGGAGGAGGGGGGGCGAGCAGTACTTC.

The CDR3 loop is CASSFSGGADTQYF. CDR3 sequence (DNA): TGCGCCAGCAGCTTTAGCGGGGGGGCAGATACGCAGTATTTT. The V and J genes are TRBV5-1 and TRBJ2-3; 11 nucleotides match TRBD2. With 2 bases clipped from V and 4 bases from J, the junction kept 0 bases outside the gene matches. The CDR3 spans 14 residues. The germline V gene has CDR1 SGHRS and CDR2 YFSETQ.

The V and J genes are TRBV5-4 and TRBJ2-1, with D tentatively TRBD1 (5 bases). The CDR3 runs to 14 residues. CDR1 and CDR2 from the germline V gene are SGHNT and YYREEE (reference sequence). V lost 5 bases, J lost 7 bases, and 16 bases lay in between. CDR3 DNA: TGTGCCAGCAGTTTAACTGCAGGGCGGAATGAGCAGTTCTTC. Amino acid sequence: CASSLTAGRNEQFF.

The rearrangement links TRBV5-8 to TRBJ2-7, with D possibly being TRBD1 (7 bases). Trimming pared 0 bases from V and 7 bases from J, leaving 14 bases between. The V gene's germline CDR1 is SGHTS and CDR2 YDEGEE. The CDR3 spans 14 residues. This CDR3 reads CASSLGQGGGEQYF. The CDR3 nucleotides read TGTGCCAGCAGCTTGGGACAGGGTGGGGGGGAGCAGTACTTC.

V usage is TRBV10-3 and J usage is TRBJ2-7; 7 nucleotides align to TRBD1. CDR3 length: 16 residues. Per germline, CDR1 ENHRY and CDR2 SYGVKD. V trimming: 11 bases; J trimming: 0 bases; junction bases outside the gene matches: 16. The CDR3, as DNA: TGTGCCCACCCTGCCCCGGACAGGAAGGACTCCTACGAGCAGTACTTC. This translates into CAHPAPDRKDSYEQYF.

The chain links TRBV7-9 to TRBJ1-2, with 9 bases identical to TRBD1. Germline V lookup: CDR1 SEHNR, CDR2 FQNEAQ (reference sequence). This CDR3 spans 15 amino acids. V lost 8 bases, J lost 8 bases, and 15 bases stayed unmatched. The CDR3 protein is CASDRENRGLGGYTF. In DNA, the CDR3 is TGTGCCAGCGACCGCGAAAACAGGGGGCTTGGGGGCTACACCTTC.

As DNA, the CDR3 is TGTGCCAGCAGCCAAGGCCGCGCGGGGGGAGCCTACAATGAGCAGTTCTTC. This translates into CASSQGRAGGAYNEQFF. This sequence joins TRBV3-1 (or the pseudogene TRBV3-2) and TRBJ2-1; 8 bases are a match to TRBD2. This CDR3 has 17 amino acids. Germline CDR1 is LGHDT and CDR2 is YNNKEL (reference sequence). The J segment lost 2 bases and the V segment lost 1 base, leaving 7 bases of the junction unmatched.

The chain joins TRBV5-1 to TRBJ1-1; D not certain. The V end lost 1 base, the J end lost 3 bases, and 13 bases lay between the germline ends. The CDR3 contains 15 residues. Germline V gives CDR1 SGHRS, CDR2 YFSETQ. The CDR3 DNA follows: TGCGCCAGCAGCTTGCGGGGTAGCTTCCACACTGAAGCTTTCTTT. Protein: CASSLRGSFHTEAFF.

CDR3 nucleotides: TGTGCCAGCAGAACCCGTAGTAGCGGGGGCAAGGATGAGCAGTTCTTC. Protein product: CASRTRSSGGKDEQFF. V usage is TRBV6-6 and J usage is TRBJ2-1; 9 bases map to TRBD2. The CDR3 spans 16 residues. V shed 6 bases, J shed 8 bases, and the junction held 14 bases outside the gene matches. Germline loops: CDR1 MNHNY, CDR2 SVGAGI (reference sequence).

The rearrangement links TRBV20-1 to TRBJ2-1; D not resolved. From germline, CDR1 is DFQATT and CDR2 SNEGSKA (reference sequence). V was pared by 3 bases and J by 5 bases, with 8 bases between. This CDR3 comprises 12 residues. Here the CDR3 reads CSASTLNNEQFF. The CDR3 nucleotides are TGCAGTGCTAGTACACTAAACAATGAGCAGTTCTTC.

The chain carries TRBV6-5 and TRBJ2-7; TRBD2 matches at 16 bases. The V segment lost 8 bases and the J segment 1 base; nucleotides outside the gene matches: 2. This CDR3 is built from 15 residues. Germline V gene sequence: CDR1 MNHEY, CDR2 SVGAGI. The CDR3 here is CASGTSGGGSYEQYF. The CDR3 region has the DNA TGTGCCAGCGGGACTAGCGGGGGGGGATCCTACGAGCAGTACTTC.

This clone has ten or more counts. The gene calls are TRBV7-9 and TRBJ2-1; 8 bases fit TRBD1. The germline V gene has CDR1 SEHNR and CDR2 FQNEAQ (reference sequence). This CDR3 spans 16 amino acids. Losses at the gene ends were 5 bases for V and 2 bases for J; bases not matched to a gene: 8. The CDR3 spells CASSRDRGRTYNEQFF. CDR3 nucleotides: TGTGCCAGCAGCAGAGACAGGGGACGCACCTACAATGAGCAGTTCTTC.

This rearrangement joins TRBV19 to TRBJ1-5; 9 bases align to TRBD1. The J segment lost 5 bases and the V segment lost 1 base, leaving 3 bases of the junction unmatched. Per the germline V gene, CDR1 is LNHDA and CDR2 is SQIVND (reference sequence). This CDR3 has 15 residues. CDR3 in amino acids: CASSIGDRGDQPQHF. The CDR3, as DNA: TGTGCCAGTAGTATAGGTGACAGGGGGGATCAGCCCCAGCATTTT.

The chain combines TRBV3-1 (or the pseudogene TRBV3-2) with TRBJ1-1; TRBD1 agrees at 9 bases. The CDR3 runs 16 residues. J lost 1 base, V lost 4 bases, and 7 bases had no gene match. Germline V CDR1 and CDR2: LGHDT, YNNKEL (reference sequence). CDR3 nucleotide sequence: TGTGCCAGCAGCCTAAACAGGGGGCAGGGGAACACTGAAGCTTTCTTT. As protein: CASSLNRGQGNTEAFF.

The chain has TRBV9 and TRBJ2-1, with a tentative D call TRBD2 (5 bases). Germline V gene sequence: CDR1 SGDLS, CDR2 YYNGEE. V was shortened by 0 bases and J by 7 bases, with 17 bases between the two germline ends. The CDR3 is 16 amino acids. The CDR3 reads CASSVGVRGTENEQFF. DNA for the CDR3: TGTGCCAGCAGCGTAGGGGTTCGGGGTACGGAGAATGAGCAGTTCTTC.